The 29 T cell receptor beta chains given below trace back to one sample, sequenced in a study of blood T cell repertoires in COVID-19. This table comes from immunoSEQ multiplex PCR, and its TCRdb copy is limited to in-frame clones, with some not included. Of fewer than 350,000 clones listed, about nine tenths are singletons. Sequencing used peripheral blood. The origin of the receptors is a woman aged 30 to 39 with COVID-19, enrolled during active disease.

The chain is built from TRBV28 and TRBJ1-1; TRBD1 matches 8 bases. J gave up 4 bases and V 11 bases, and 3 bases lay outside the gene matches. The CDR3 spans 11 residues. Looked up from germline, CDR1 is MDHEN and CDR2 is SYDVKM. The CDR3 loop is CALGQATEAFF. The CDR3 DNA is TGTGCCCTGGGACAGGCCACTGAAGCTTTCTTT.

This clone was recorded once. This sequence joins TRBV5-4 and TRBJ2-5; possible D gene TRBD1, 5 bases. The CDR3 runs 14 residues. The germline CDR1 and CDR2 sequences are SGHNT and YYREEE (reference sequence). V lost 0 bases and J 5 bases, leaving 11 bases between the germline ends. The DNA for the CDR3 is TGTGCCAGCAGCTTGGCTGGGGCTCTGGAGACCCAGTACTTC. It encodes CASSLAGALETQYF.

The rearrangement joins TRBV7-8 to TRBJ2-3, with a possible D match to TRBD1 (5 bases). Germline CDR1 and CDR2: SGHVS and FQNEAQ. This CDR3 contains 17 residues. V lost 1 base, J lost 3 bases, and 17 bases lay in between. The CDR3, as DNA: TGTGCCAGCAGCTTAGTTAGTAGGGGCCTTGGGACAGATACGCAGTATTTT. Its protein is CASSLVSRGLGTDTQYF.

The chain carries TRBV28 and TRBJ1-2; 8 bases match TRBD1. The germline V gene encodes CDR1 MDHEN and CDR2 SYDVKM. CDR3 length: 15 residues. Trimming cost V 6 bases and J 0 bases; bases outside gene matches: 6. This chain's CDR3 is CASSPPGGPNYGYTF. CDR3 DNA: TGTGCCAGCAGCCCGCCAGGGGGCCCTAACTATGGCTACACCTTC.

J is TRBJ2-4 and V is TRBV6-6; a possible D gene is TRBD1 (6 bases). The CDR3 has 16 amino acids. Germline V lookup: CDR1 MNHNY, CDR2 SVGAGI (reference sequence). V was trimmed by 0 bases and J by 0 bases, leaving 9 bases between them. The CDR3 protein is CASSYSWTVAKNIQYF. The CDR3 region has the DNA TGTGCCAGCAGTTACTCGTGGACAGTAGCCAAAAACATTCAGTACTTC.

The chain is built from TRBV24-1 and TRBJ2-3; 10 bases are a match to TRBD1. Germline V gives CDR1 KGHDR, CDR2 SFDVKD. J was trimmed by 5 bases and V by 4 bases; bases with no gene match: 8. The CDR3 extends over 16 amino acids. Here the CDR3 reads CATSDSSGTGEDTQYF. CDR3 DNA: TGTGCCACCAGTGACTCCTCCGGGACAGGGGAAGATACGCAGTATTTT.

The chain is built from TRBV11-1 and TRBJ2-7; 12 bases map to TRBD2. Germline V gene lookup returns CDR1 SGHAT and CDR2 FQDESV (reference sequence). With 2 bases clipped from V and 6 bases from J, the junction kept 5 bases outside the gene matches. The CDR3 sequence is 15 residues long. This CDR3 reads CASSLMTSGRREQYF. In DNA, the CDR3 is TGTGCCAGCAGCTTAATGACTAGCGGGAGACGCGAGCAGTACTTC.

This clone was counted once. The chain carries TRBV9 and TRBJ1-3, with D maybe TRBD1 (6 bases). The CDR3 is made up of 17 amino acids. The V end was cut by 0 bases, the J end by 0 bases, with 13 bases between. Per germline, CDR1 SGDLS and CDR2 YYNGEE. Written as DNA, the CDR3 is TGTGCCAGCAGCGTAGGTGTAGGGGGTAGCTCTGGAAACACCATATATTTT. It translates to CASSVGVGGSSGNTIYF.

This chain links TRBV2 with TRBJ2-3, with 7 bases fitting TRBD1. Germline lookup yields CDR1 SNHLY and CDR2 FYNNEI. V was clipped by 6 bases and J by 1 base; unmatched bases: 4. The CDR3 length is 14 residues. CDR3 in DNA: TGTGCCAGCAGCGATGGACAGGGCACAGATACGCAGTATTTT. This sequence encodes CASSDGQGTDTQYF. The entire variable domain, with the rest obtained from reference TRBV2 and TRBJ2-3, is as follows: EPEVTQTPSHQVTQMGQEVILRCVPISNHLYFYWYRQILGQKVEFLVSFYNNEISEKSEIFDDQFSVERPDGSNFTLKIRSTKLEDSAMYFCASSDGQGTDTQYFGPGTRLTVL.

The gene calls are TRBV5-1 and TRBJ2-7; TRBD2 matches at 7 bases. J was trimmed by 0 bases and V by 0 bases; bases with no gene match: 15. The germline CDR1 and CDR2 sequences are SGHRS and YFSETQ. The CDR3 covers 19 residues. The DNA for the CDR3 is TGCGCCAGCAGCTTGGACGGGAGGCATACCTGGAGGGGCTCCTACGAGCAGTACTTC. It translates to CASSLDGRHTWRGSYEQYF.

The V gene is TRBV28, the J gene TRBJ2-5; maybe TRBD2 (5 bases). CDR1 MDHEN and CDR2 SYDVKM come from the germline V gene. The CDR3 loop spans 16 amino acids. The V and J ends lost 6 bases and 5 bases respectively, with 22 bases between them. CDR3 nucleotides: TGTGCCAGCAGCAGACCCCGGACTGGCGGCGGGGAGACCCAGTACTTC. Translation gives CASSRPRTGGGETQYF.

V and J are TRBV19 and TRBJ2-2; TRBD1 agrees at 8 bases. Germline trimming cut 5 bases from V and 9 bases from J; bases unmatched to any gene: 11. The CDR3 is made up of 15 amino acids. Germline V gene lookup returns CDR1 LNHDA and CDR2 SQIVND (reference sequence). This CDR3 is CASSSPGQAQWELFF. CDR3 DNA: TGTGCCAGTAGTTCCCCGGGACAGGCCCAATGGGAGCTGTTTTTT.

This clone was found once. CDR3 sequence reads: CAWTLHSSPLHF. CDR3 DNA: TGTGCCTGGACCCTCCACAGCTCACCCCTCCACTTT. The chain has TRBV30 and TRBJ1-6; D not certain. CDR3 length: 12 residues. Trimming took 4 bases from V and 10 from J, leaving 11 bases between them. Germline V gene data show CDR1 as GTSNPN and CDR2 as SVGIG (reference sequence). Filled out from reference TRBV30 and TRBJ1-6, the complete variable domain reads SQTIHQWPATLVQPVGSPLSLECTVEGTSNPNLYWYRQAAGRGLQLLFYSVGIGQISSEVPQNLSASRPQDRQFILSSKKLLLSDSGFYLCAWTLHSSPLHFGNGTRLTVT.

The J gene is TRBJ1-4, the V gene TRBV5-6; the D gene is possibly TRBD1 (5 bases). The germline V gene has CDR1 SGHDT and CDR2 YYEEEE. The V gene lost 0 bases and the J gene lost 8 bases, with 11 bases spanning the gap. The CDR3 consists of 14 residues. CDR3 in DNA: TGTGCCAGCAGCTTGGGCCTCCGGGGGGAAAAACTGTTTTTT. Translated, it gives CASSLGLRGEKLFF.

The rearrangement links TRBV24-1 to TRBJ2-3; 7 bases line up with TRBD1. Germline CDR1 and CDR2: KGHDR and SFDVKD. The CDR3 length is 12 residues. Germline trimming cut 4 bases from V and 7 bases from J; bases unmatched to any gene: 1. CDR3 coding DNA: TGTGCCACCAGTGAACAGGGGTATACGCAGTATTTT. Amino acids: CATSEQGYTQYF.

The rearrangement joins TRBV10-3 to TRBJ1-5, with D tentatively TRBD1 (5 bases). CDR3 length: 15 amino acids. V lost 3 bases, J lost 4 bases, and 13 bases lay in between. CDR1 is ENHRY and CDR2 is SYGVKD in the germline V gene. The CDR3 reads CAISDSGLPNQPQHF. For the CDR3, the DNA is TGTGCCATCAGTGATTCAGGGCTACCAAATCAGCCCCAGCATTTT.

The chain has TRBV2 and TRBJ2-1, with 9 positions matching TRBD1. V lost 6 bases, J lost 3 bases, and 6 bases stayed unmatched. Looked up from germline, CDR1 is SNHLY and CDR2 is FYNNEI. The CDR3 has 15 residues. In DNA, the CDR3 is TGTGCCAGCAGCATAACAGGGGGCGTCTACAATGAGCAGTTCTTC. Translating gives CASSITGGVYNEQFF.

V is TRBV30 and J is TRBJ1-2; possibly TRBD1 for D (5 bases). The CDR3 spans 15 residues. Trimming shortened V by 0 bases and J by 2 bases, and 13 bases separated the two germline ends. Germline V gene data show CDR1 as GTSNPN and CDR2 as SVGIG (reference sequence). CDR3 region: CAWSVRWQGNYGYTF. The CDR3, as DNA: TGTGCCTGGAGTGTACGTTGGCAGGGAAACTATGGCTACACCTTC.

J is TRBJ2-7 and V is TRBV28; D may be TRBD2 (6 bases). V shed 4 bases and J shed 4 bases, with 11 bases lying between them. Germline assignment: CDR1 MDHEN and CDR2 SYDVKM. This CDR3 is built from 13 residues. The CDR3 DNA follows: TGTGCCAGCAGTTACGGGACTCTTTACGAGCAGTACTTC. This sequence encodes CASSYGTLYEQYF.

V gene TRBV10-3 combines with J gene TRBJ2-3; 8 bases map to TRBD1. This CDR3 has 15 residues. J gave up 4 bases and V 2 bases, and 5 bases lay outside the gene matches. The germline gives CDR1 ENHRY, CDR2 SYGVKD. CDR3 in DNA: TGTGCCATCAGTGAGGGCAGGGGGCAGGCAGATACGCAGTATTTT. It encodes CAISEGRGQADTQYF.

The chain employs TRBV30 and TRBJ2-6, with 11 bases matching TRBD1. This CDR3 comprises 18 residues. Trimming at V came to 1 base and at J to 0 bases, leaving 5 bases not matched to a gene. Germline lookup yields CDR1 GTSNPN and CDR2 SVGIG (reference sequence). CDR3 sequence (DNA): TGTGCCTGGAGTGCGTGGGACAGGGGGGTCTCTGGGGCCAACGTCCTGACTTTC. Translated, it gives CAWSAWDRGVSGANVLTF.

The gene calls are TRBV23-1 and TRBJ1-2; 7 bases are a match to TRBD1. TRBV23-1 is assigned to the ORF class and has an uncertain function. V dropped 8 bases and J dropped 3; count of bases not matched to a gene: 15. The CDR3 has 16 residues. CDR3 nucleotide sequence: TGCGCCAGCGCAATGTGTGAGACAGGGCTGCACTATGGCTACACCTTC. This encodes CASAMCETGLHYGYTF.

The chain uses TRBV14 and TRBJ2-1, with 8 bases lining up with TRBD2. Germline CDR1 is SGHDN and CDR2 is FVKESK. This CDR3 has 17 amino acids. The V gene end was trimmed by 2 bases and the J gene end by 6 bases; junction bases not matched to a gene: 12. The CDR3 here is CASSQPIIAGSSNEQFF. The CDR3 DNA reads as TGTGCCAGCAGCCAACCGATCATAGCGGGAAGTTCCAATGAGCAGTTCTTC.

This clone is a singleton in its sample. CDR3 loop: CASTRDTQNIQYF. The CDR3 nucleotides read TGTGCCAGCACTCGGGACACTCAAAACATTCAGTACTTC. The chain combines TRBV2 with TRBJ2-4, with a possible D match to TRBD1 (6 bases). CDR1 and CDR2 from the germline V gene are SNHLY and FYNNEI. V gave up 7 bases and J gave up 5 bases, with 12 bases separating them. CDR3 length: 13 amino acids.

This clone was seen once. V gene TRBV30 combines with J gene TRBJ2-3; D is perhaps TRBD2 (6 bases). Germline V gives CDR1 GTSNPN, CDR2 SVGIG (reference sequence). The V end lost 1 base, the J end lost 4 bases, and 12 bases lay between the germline ends. The CDR3 runs to 14 residues. This CDR3 reads CAWSGLVVSDTQYF. CDR3 in DNA: TGTGCCTGGAGTGGACTAGTCGTCTCAGATACGCAGTATTTT.

The rearrangement uses TRBV5-4 and TRBJ2-7, with D possibly being TRBD2 (5 bases). Germline assignment: CDR1 SGHNT and CDR2 YYREEE (reference sequence). V was cut by 4 bases and J by 5 bases, with 16 bases left in between. This CDR3 comprises 14 residues. CDR3 nucleotides: TGTGCCAGCAGCCCCACCGGGGAGAGAAACGAGCAGTACTTC. It encodes CASSPTGERNEQYF. Full variable domain (outside the CDR3, taken from reference TRBV5-4 and TRBJ2-7): ETGVTQSPTHLIKTRGQQVTLRCSSQSGHNTVSWYQQALGQGPQFIFQYYREEENGRGNFPPRFSGLQFPNYSSELNVNALELDDSALYLCASSPTGERNEQYFGPGTRLTVT.

The J gene is TRBJ1-5, the V gene TRBV5-1; maybe TRBD1 (6 bases). The V and J ends lost 2 bases and 1 base respectively, with 13 bases between them. Germline V gives CDR1 SGHRS, CDR2 YFSETQ. The CDR3 contains 16 residues. CDR3 nucleotide sequence: TGCGCCAGCAGCTTAGGTTGGGGGCAAAGCAATCAGCCCCAGCATTTT. Its protein is CASSLGWGQSNQPQHF.

Notes on this clone: At one end the junction does not follow the germline gene, possibly because of a read error. The V call is TRBV7-7, the J call TRBJ2-5; 14 bases are shared with TRBD2. Per germline, CDR1 SSHAT and CDR2 FNYEAQ (reference sequence). The CDR3 totals 16 residues. In DNA form, the CDR3 reads TGTGCTAGCAGCTTAGTGGGACTAGCGGGAGTGGAGACCCAGTACTTC. Its protein product is CASSLVGLAGVETQYF. The variable domain in full, with the rest retrieved from reference TRBV7-7 and TRBJ2-5, is GAGVSQSPRYKVTKRGQDVTLRCDPISSHATLYWYQQALGQGPEFLTYFNYEAQPDKSGLPSDRFSAERPEGSISTLTIQRTEQRDSAMYRCASSLVGLAGVETQYFGPGTRLLVL.

The chain couples TRBV2 to TRBJ2-1; 10 bases are a match to TRBD2. CDR1 is SNHLY, CDR2 FYNNEI, per germline. The ends lost 0 bases at V and 12 bases at J; junction bases unmatched: 8. The CDR3 loop spans 15 amino acids. Here the CDR3 reads CASSEARLAGVGQFF. The DNA of the CDR3 is TGTGCCAGCAGTGAAGCGCGGCTAGCGGGAGTCGGGCAGTTCTTC.